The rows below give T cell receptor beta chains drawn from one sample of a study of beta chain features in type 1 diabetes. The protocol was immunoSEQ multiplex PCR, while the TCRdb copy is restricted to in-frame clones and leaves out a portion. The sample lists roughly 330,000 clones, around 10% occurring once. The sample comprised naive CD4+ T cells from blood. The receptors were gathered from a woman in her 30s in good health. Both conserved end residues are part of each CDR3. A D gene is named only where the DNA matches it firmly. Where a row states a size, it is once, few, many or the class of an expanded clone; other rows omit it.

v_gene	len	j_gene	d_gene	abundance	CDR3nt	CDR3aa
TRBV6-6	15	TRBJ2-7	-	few	TGTGCCAGCAGTTACTCGGGGGGGCGGGGGTACGAGCAGTACTTC	CASSYSGGRGYEQYF
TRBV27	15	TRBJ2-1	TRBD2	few	TGTGCCAGCGGGAAACTAGCGAGCTCCTACAATGAGCAGTTCTTC	CASGKLASSYNEQFF
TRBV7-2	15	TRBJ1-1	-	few	TGTGCCAGCATCCTGACCACCAGGAGGATCTCTGAAGCTTTCTTT	CASILTTRRISEAFF
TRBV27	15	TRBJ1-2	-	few	TGTGCCAGCAGTTTAGTCCAGGGCTCCAACTATGGCTACACCTTC	CASSLVQGSNYGYTF
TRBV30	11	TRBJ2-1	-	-	TGTGCCTCAGGGGCGCTGAATGAGCAGTTCTTC	CASGALNEQFF
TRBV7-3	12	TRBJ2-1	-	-	TGTGCCAGCAGCGAGCGGACCAATGAGCAGTTCTTC	CASSERTNEQFF
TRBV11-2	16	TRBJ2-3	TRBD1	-	TGTGCCAGCAGGTCAGCCGGGACAGGGCGCACAGATACGCAGTATTTT	CASRSAGTGRTDTQYF
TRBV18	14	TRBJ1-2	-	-	TGTGCCAGCTCACCTTATTCGGACACCTGGGGCTACACCTTC	CASSPYSDTWGYTF
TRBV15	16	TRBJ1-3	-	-	TGTGCCACCAGCAGAGATTTGAGCCCCCCTGGAAACACCATATATTTT	CATSRDLSPPGNTIYF
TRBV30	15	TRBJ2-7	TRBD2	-	TGTGCCTGGGCCGGGGATAGCGGGAGACCATACGAGCAGTACTTC	CAWAGDSGRPYEQYF
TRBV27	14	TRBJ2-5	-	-	TGTGCCAGCAGTAGAAGACTAGGGGTCGAGACCCAGTACTTC	CASSRRLGVETQYF
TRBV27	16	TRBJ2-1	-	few	TGTGCCAGCAGTTCCACGCCGGACATTGGGTACAATGAGCAGTTCTTC	CASSSTPDIGYNEQFF
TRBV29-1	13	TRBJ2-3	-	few	TGCAGCGTTGGACTAGGGCTTGCAGATACGCAGTATTTT	CSVGLGLADTQYF
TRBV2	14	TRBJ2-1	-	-	TGTGCCAGCAGTGAATCCCAGGGGATCCCTACAAGGTTCTTC	CASSESQGIPTRFF
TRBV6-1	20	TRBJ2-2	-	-	TGTGCCAGCAGTGAATGGGCGCTCGGGACACGTGGGAGGGGCACCGGGGAGCTGTTTTTT	CASSEWALGTRGRGTGELFF
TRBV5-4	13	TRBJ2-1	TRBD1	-	TGTGCCAGCAGCTCCCAGGGGGCGCATGAGCAGTTCTTC	CASSSQGAHEQFF
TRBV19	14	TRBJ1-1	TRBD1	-	TGTGCCAGTAGTCTGTGGACAGGGGGGACTGAAGCTTTCTTT	CASSLWTGGTEAFF
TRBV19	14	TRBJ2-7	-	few	TGTGCCAGTAGTTCTCACCTGCGGCAGTACGAGCAGTACTTC	CASSSHLRQYEQYF
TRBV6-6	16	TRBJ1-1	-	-	TGTGCCAGCAGTTACTCGGCAGGGGTCCCGAACACTGAAGCTTTCTTT	CASSYSAGVPNTEAFF
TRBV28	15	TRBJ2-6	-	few	TGTGCCAGCGGGCAGGTATGGTCTGGGGCCAACGTCCTGACTTTC	CASGQVWSGANVLTF
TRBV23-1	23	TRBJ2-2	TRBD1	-	TGCGCCAGCCGCCCCAGGGGGTCGGGACAGGGGTCGACGCCAGCTAAGAACACCGGGGAGCTGTTTTTT	CASRPRGSGQGSTPAKNTGELFF
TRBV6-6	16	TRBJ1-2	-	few	TGTGCCAGCAGTTACAGGGCAGGGGCCACTAACTATGGCTACACCTTC	CASSYRAGATNYGYTF
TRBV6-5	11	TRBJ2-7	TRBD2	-	TGTGCCAGCAGGACCGGGGGGGAGCAGTACTTC	CASRTGGEQYF
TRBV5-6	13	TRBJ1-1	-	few	TGTGCCAGCAGCTTGCCCCCAAACACTGAAGCTTTCTTT	CASSLPPNTEAFF
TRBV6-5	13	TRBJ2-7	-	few	TGTGCCAGCAGGTTTGTCAGGTTCTACGAGCAGTACTTC	CASRFVRFYEQYF
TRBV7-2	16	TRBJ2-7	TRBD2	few	TGTGCCAGCAGCTTAAGCCCCCGCGGGAGGACCTACGAGCAGTACTTC	CASSLSPRGRTYEQYF
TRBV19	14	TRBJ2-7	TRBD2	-	TGTGCCAGTAGTCTCCGGACTAGCGGATACGAGCAGTACTTC	CASSLRTSGYEQYF
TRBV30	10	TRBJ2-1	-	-	TGTGCCTACAGGGTGAATGAGCAGTTCTTC	CAYRVNEQFF
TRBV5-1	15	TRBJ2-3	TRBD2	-	TGCGCCAGCAGCTTAGCGGGAGCCAGCACAGATACGCAGTATTTT	CASSLAGASTDTQYF
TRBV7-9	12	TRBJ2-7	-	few	TGTGCCAGCAGCTTGGTCAGTTACGAGCAGTACTTC	CASSLVSYEQYF
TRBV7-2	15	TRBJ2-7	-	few	TGTGCCAGCAGCTTAGCGCCAGGGCAGCCCTACGAGCAGTACTTC	CASSLAPGQPYEQYF
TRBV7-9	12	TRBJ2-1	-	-	TGTGCCAGCAGCTTTAGGGAGTTTGAGCAGTTCTTC	CASSFREFEQFF